Reported below is one T cell receptor beta chain. These data are taken from a study of blood T cell repertoires in COVID-19. The overall study: Sources were T cells, B-cell-depleted T cells, or PBMCs; the material itself was cDNA or gDNA.

The CDR3 length is 16 residues. Germline V CDR1 and CDR2: MDHEN, SYDVKM. V shed 8 bases and J 0 bases; nucleotides not matched to a gene: 8. Libraries were prepared by immunoSEQ multiplex PCR; TCRdb keeps only in-frame clonotypes and omits some of them. The table has around 450,000 clones, roughly nine tenths seen once. The sample was PBMCs or T cells enriched from blood (not recorded which). The TCR was taken from a woman aged 18-35 years who had recovered from COVID-19. The chain employs TRBV28 and TRBJ1-5, with 9 bases matching TRBD1. The CDR3 nucleotides are TGTGCCAGCCGATTGGACAGGGGCTTTAGCAATCAGCCCCAGCATTTT. The encoded protein is CASRLDRGFSNQPQHF.